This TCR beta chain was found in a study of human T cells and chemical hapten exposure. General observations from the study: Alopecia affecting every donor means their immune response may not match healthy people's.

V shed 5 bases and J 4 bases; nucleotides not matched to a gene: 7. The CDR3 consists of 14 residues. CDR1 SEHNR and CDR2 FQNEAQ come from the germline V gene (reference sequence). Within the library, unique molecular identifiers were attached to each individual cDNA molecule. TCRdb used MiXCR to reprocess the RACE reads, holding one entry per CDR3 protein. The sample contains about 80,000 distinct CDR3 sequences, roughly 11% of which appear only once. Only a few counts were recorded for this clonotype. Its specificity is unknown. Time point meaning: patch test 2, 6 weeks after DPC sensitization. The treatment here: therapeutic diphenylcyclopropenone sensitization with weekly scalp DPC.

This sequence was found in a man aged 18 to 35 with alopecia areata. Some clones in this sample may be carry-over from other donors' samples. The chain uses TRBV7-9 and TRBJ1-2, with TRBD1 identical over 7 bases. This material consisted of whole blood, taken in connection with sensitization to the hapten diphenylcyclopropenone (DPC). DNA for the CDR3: TGTGCCAGCAGCGCCGGGACAGCTAGCTATGGCTACACCTTC. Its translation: CASSAGTASYGYTF. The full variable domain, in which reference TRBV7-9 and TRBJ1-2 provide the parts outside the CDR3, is DTGVSQNPRHKITKRGQNVTFRCDPISEHNRLYWYRQTLGQGPEFLTYFQNEAQLEKSRLLSDRFSAERPKGSFSTLEIQRTEQGDSAMYLCASSAGTASYGYTFGSGTRLTVV.